Following are 30 T cell receptor beta chains from one sample sequenced in a study of T cells after yellow fever vaccination. MiXCR was run by TCRdb on the 5' RACE reads, yielding one entry per CDR3 protein. The table has about 330,000 distinct CDR3 sequences, 7% to 10% seen once. Sequencing was performed on PBMCs, taken about 41 days after the first yellow fever vaccination. The receptors originated from a man younger than 35 who received the YFV17D yellow fever vaccine.

The table lists this clonotype with a few counts. The chain has TRBV6-1 and TRBJ2-4; D is unresolved. V lost 7 bases, J lost 0 bases, and 10 bases lay in between. Germline assignment: CDR1 MNHNS and CDR2 SASEGT. This CDR3 comprises 14 residues. The CDR3 region has the DNA TGTGCCAGCATTGAGACGCTAGCCAAAAACATTCAGTACTTC. It codes for CASIETLAKNIQYF.

V usage is TRBV5-5 and J usage is TRBJ2-6, with TRBD1 identical over 9 bases. The germline V gene has CDR1 SGHKS and CDR2 YYEKEE (reference sequence). J gave up 4 bases and V 5 bases, and 7 bases lay outside the gene matches. The CDR3 has 16 amino acids. CDR3 nucleotide sequence: TGTGCCAGCAGGAAACAGGGGGCGCAAGGGGCCAACGTCCTGACTTTC. Its protein is CASRKQGAQGANVLTF.

This clonotype was counted a few times. The chain joins TRBV4-3 to TRBJ2-7, with TRBD1 matching over 8 bases. This CDR3 contains 17 residues. V was clipped by 0 bases and J by 4 bases; unmatched bases: 11. CDR1 and CDR2 from the germline V gene are LGHNA and YSLEER. In nucleotides, the CDR3 is TGCGCCAGCAGCCAAGATAGCAGGGGGCCCACGAGGTACGAGCAGTACTTC. Its protein product is CASSQDSRGPTRYEQYF.

J is TRBJ1-6 and V is TRBV12-3 or TRBV12-4; D unresolved. V was clipped by 1 base and J by 10 bases, with 8 bases between them. The CDR3 runs 13 residues. The CDR3 here is CASSLVVGSPLHF. The CDR3 DNA follows: TGTGCCAGCAGTTTAGTGGTGGGCTCACCCCTCCACTTT.

This clonotype was observed a few times. V gene TRBV2 combines with J gene TRBJ1-5, with D uncertain. V lost 6 bases and J lost 3, with 12 bases in between. Germline CDR1 is SNHLY and CDR2 is FYNNEI. This CDR3 is built from 14 residues. CDR3 DNA sequence: TGTGCCAGCAGCTTACGGAAGATCAATCAGCCCCAGCATTTT. This translates into CASSLRKINQPQHF.

This clonotype was counted between two and nine times. The chain carries TRBV5-1 and TRBJ1-1; D possibly corresponds to TRBD1 (5 bases). The CDR3 has 14 amino acids. Per the germline V gene, CDR1 is SGHRS and CDR2 is YFSETQ. The ends were cut back, 3 bases at V and 5 bases at J, with 14 bases in the middle. This CDR3 is CASSSIRDGTEAFF. CDR3 DNA sequence: TGCGCCAGCAGCTCGATCAGGGATGGGACTGAAGCTTTCTTT.

The chain combines TRBV6-2 or TRBV6-3 with TRBJ2-7, with 8 bases fitting TRBD1. Germline trimming cut 5 bases from V and 6 bases from J; bases unmatched to any gene: 9. CDR3 length equals 14 residues. Per the germline V gene, CDR1 is MNHEY and CDR2 is SVGEGT. CDR3 amino acids: CASSHRDRWSEQYV. The CDR3 coding sequence is TGTGCCAGCAGTCACCGGGACAGGTGGTCCGAGCAGTACGTC.

This clonotype was detected ten times or more. The chain is built from TRBV11-2 and TRBJ2-3; 7 bases map to TRBD1. Germline assignment: CDR1 SGHAT and CDR2 FQNNGV. V trimming: 2 bases; J trimming: 7 bases; junction bases outside the gene matches: 12. The CDR3 has 16 residues. CDR3 in amino acids: CASSLKGTGTAYTQYF. The CDR3 DNA reads as TGTGCCAGCAGCTTAAAGGGGACGGGGACAGCGTATACGCAGTATTTT.

This chain links TRBV5-1 with TRBJ2-6; 10 nucleotides agree with TRBD1. J gave up 2 bases and V 4 bases, and 3 bases lay outside the gene matches. CDR1 and CDR2 (germline): SGHRS, YFSETQ. The length of the CDR3 is 16 residues. The CDR3 bases are TGCGCCAGCAGCGCCGGGACAGGGGCTGGGGCCAACGTCCTGACTTTC. It translates to CASSAGTGAGANVLTF.

This clonotype came up a few times. This chain connects TRBV12-5 to TRBJ1-1, with D tentatively TRBD1 (6 bases). The CDR3 is 11 residues long. The V end was cut by 5 bases, the J end by 7 bases, with 8 bases between. Germline assignment: CDR1 LGHNT and CDR2 FRNRAP. CDR3 coding DNA: TGTGCTAGTGGTCGGACAGTTGAAGCTTTCTTT. Translation: CASGRTVEAFF.

This clonotype was counted a few times. V is TRBV28 and J is TRBJ2-2; TRBD1 might be the D (5 bases). Trimming removed 6 bases from V and 6 bases from J, with 11 bases in between. Germline V gene sequence: CDR1 MDHEN, CDR2 SYDVKM. The CDR3 covers 13 residues. The CDR3 spells CASSSGSPGELFF. CDR3 nucleotide sequence: TGTGCCAGCAGCTCAGGGTCCCCCGGGGAGCTGTTTTTT. Full variable domain (rest looked up from reference TRBV28 and TRBJ2-2): DVKVTQSSRYLVKRTGEKVFLECVQDMDHENMFWYRQDPGLGLRLIYFSYDVKMKEKGDIPEGYSVSREKKERFSLILESASTNQTSMYLCASSSGSPGELFFGEGSRLTVL.

Only a few counts were recorded for this clonotype. V usage is TRBV10-3 and J usage is TRBJ2-2; weak D call: TRBD1 (5 bases). Trimming pared 3 bases from V and 7 bases from J, leaving 9 bases between. This CDR3 region has 13 residues. Germline CDR1 ENHRY, CDR2 SYGVKD. The CDR3 region is CAISDMQGGELFF. In DNA, the CDR3 is TGTGCCATCAGTGATATGCAGGGCGGGGAGCTGTTTTTT.

J is TRBJ1-1 and V is TRBV19; D not resolved. CDR3 length: 14 residues. Germline values: CDR1 LNHDA, CDR2 SQIVND (reference sequence). The V end was cut by 7 bases, the J end by 1 base, with 13 bases between. The CDR3, as DNA: TGTGCCAGTACCCGGACTGGATCGAACACTGAAGCTTTCTTT. This gives the protein CASTRTGSNTEAFF.

Only one count was recorded for this clonotype. This CDR3 fails to terminate in the conserved phenylalanine or tryptophan, so it likely reflects a read error. The CDR3 spells CASSRDRAREETQYL. CDR3 coding DNA: TGTGCCAGCAGCCGGGACAGGGCGAGGGAAGAGACCCAGTACCTC. The V and J genes are TRBV7-8 and TRBJ2-5; 9 bases map to TRBD1. The V segment lost 5 bases and the J segment 3 bases; nucleotides outside the gene matches: 7. From germline, CDR1 is SGHVS and CDR2 FQNEAQ. This CDR3 spans 15 amino acids.

The chain links TRBV7-9 to TRBJ2-7, with 7 bases matching TRBD1. J gave up 6 bases and V 0 bases, and 2 bases lay outside the gene matches. The CDR3 totals 13 residues. CDR1 and CDR2 (germline): SEHNR, FQNEAQ (reference sequence). CDR3: CASSLATGVEQYF. For the CDR3, the DNA is TGTGCCAGCAGCTTAGCTACAGGGGTCGAGCAGTACTTC.

This clonotype was counted at least ten times. The chain is built from TRBV6-2 or TRBV6-3 and TRBJ2-5; 8 bases fit TRBD2. V trimming: 7 bases; J trimming: 2 bases; junction bases outside the gene matches: 6. Per the germline V gene, CDR1 is MNHEY and CDR2 is SVGEGT. CDR3 length: 14 residues. The CDR3: CASTPGGGQETQYF. For the CDR3, the DNA is TGTGCCAGCACCCCAGGCGGGGGGCAAGAGACCCAGTACTTC.

This clonotype appeared many times. For the CDR3, the DNA is TGCAGCGTTACGGGGGGAAGCACAGATACGCAGTATTTT. This sequence encodes CSVTGGSTDTQYF. The V call is TRBV29-1, the J call TRBJ2-3; the match to TRBD2 covers 7 bases. The CDR3 spans 13 residues. The germline CDR1 and CDR2 sequences are SQVTM and ANQGSEA. Trimming at V came to 5 bases and at J to 0 bases, leaving 2 bases not matched to a gene.

V and J are TRBV7-9 and TRBJ2-1; D perhaps matches TRBD2 (5 bases). The germline CDR1 and CDR2 sequences are SEHNR and FQNEAQ (reference sequence). V lost 5 bases to trimming and J lost 0 bases, with 14 bases between them. CDR3 length equals 16 residues. This chain's CDR3 is CASSPSTGSSYNEQFF. CDR3 in DNA: TGTGCCAGCAGCCCCTCGACGGGGAGCTCCTACAATGAGCAGTTCTTC. The variable domain in full, with the rest retrieved from reference TRBV7-9 and TRBJ2-1, is DTGVSQNPRHKITKRGQNVTFRCDPISEHNRLYWYRQTLGQGPEFLTYFQNEAQLEKSRLLSDRFSAERPKGSFSTLEIQRTEQGDSAMYLCASSPSTGSSYNEQFFGPGTRLTVL.

Ten or more counts support this clonotype. The rearrangement uses TRBV29-1 and TRBJ1-1; D perhaps matches TRBD1 (5 bases). The V gene's germline CDR1 is SQVTM and CDR2 ANQGSEA. The CDR3 totals 14 residues. V shed 6 bases and J shed 1 base, with 15 bases lying between them. In DNA form, the CDR3 reads TGCAGCGTCGGGACCGAAACGCAGAACACTGAAGCTTTCTTT. Its translation is CSVGTETQNTEAFF.

This clonotype was observed a few times. The chain recombines TRBV12-3 or TRBV12-4 with TRBJ2-6; D gene uncertain. The CDR3 spans 15 residues. V dropped 6 bases and J dropped 0 bases, with 9 bases sitting between them. CDR3 in amino acids: CASSPPASGANVLTF. Here the CDR3 DNA reads TGTGCCAGCAGCCCACCCGCCTCTGGGGCCAACGTCCTGACTTTC.

The chain is built from TRBV20-1 and TRBJ2-7, with 9 bases matching TRBD2. V trimming: 7 bases; J trimming: 3 bases; junction bases outside the gene matches: 7. The CDR3 contains 13 residues. Germline CDR1 is DFQATT and CDR2 is SNEGSKA (reference sequence). The chain's CDR3 is CSGWERGVYEQYV. The CDR3 coding sequence is TGCAGTGGATGGGAGCGGGGGGTCTACGAGCAGTACGTC.

The chain recombines TRBV5-6 with TRBJ1-2; D is unclear. The germline V gene has CDR1 SGHDT and CDR2 YYEEEE. CDR3 length: 14 amino acids. V lost 4 bases to trimming and J lost 1 base, with 11 bases between them. This CDR3 is CASSPLGGNYGYTF. The CDR3 coding sequence is TGTGCCAGCAGCCCGCTGGGAGGTAACTATGGCTACACCTTC.

The table lists this clonotype with a few counts. The chain recombines TRBV7-2 with TRBJ1-3; a possible D gene is TRBD1 (6 bases). The CDR3 contains 17 residues. The V end was cut by 5 bases, the J end by 0 bases, with 17 bases between. Germline loops: CDR1 SGHTA, CDR2 FQGNSA. CDR3 DNA: TGTGCCAGCAGCACAGACAGGATCTTAAACTCTGGAAACACCATATATTTT. Translated: CASSTDRILNSGNTIYF.

This clonotype was seen at least ten times. The V and J genes are TRBV9 and TRBJ2-7, with a possible D match to TRBD2 (6 bases). The CDR3 totals 13 residues. Germline V gene sequence: CDR1 SGDLS, CDR2 YYNGEE. V was trimmed by 0 bases and J by 5 bases, leaving 9 bases between them. The CDR3 DNA reads TGTGCCAGCAGCGTAGGAGGGGAGGACGAGCAGTACTTC. Amino acid sequence: CASSVGGEDEQYF.

This clonotype was picked up a small number of times. The CDR3 DNA sequence: TGCGCCAGCAGCCCCCTCGTGGCAGCTAATTCACCCCTCCACTTT. Residues: CASSPLVAANSPLHF. This chain uses TRBV4-1 with TRBJ1-6; D is ambiguous. This CDR3 contains 15 residues. Trimming took 4 bases from V and 6 from J, leaving 13 bases between them. Germline CDR1 reads MGHRA; CDR2 reads YSYEKL.

This rearrangement joins TRBV11-1 to TRBJ2-1, with unresolved D. CDR3 size: 15 residues. Trimming left V 6 bases short and J 6 bases short, with 18 bases between. Germline V gene sequence: CDR1 SGHAT, CDR2 FQDESV (reference sequence). The CDR3 loop reads CASSQEDQDFNEQFF. The CDR3 coding sequence is TGTGCCAGCAGTCAAGAAGACCAGGATTTCAATGAGCAGTTCTTC.

The sample holds a few counts of this clonotype. This chain joins TRBV20-1 and TRBJ2-1; 9 bases map to TRBD2. Looked up from germline, CDR1 is DFQATT and CDR2 is SNEGSKA (reference sequence). The length of the CDR3 is 14 residues. The V and J ends lost 6 bases and 0 bases, in that order; junction bases with no gene match: 3. The CDR3 region is CSAAGGPSYNEQFF. DNA of the CDR3: TGCAGTGCGGCGGGGGGGCCCTCCTACAATGAGCAGTTCTTC.

This sequence joins TRBV7-9 and TRBJ2-2; TRBD1 matches 9 bases. The CDR3 has 17 amino acids. Germline V gene lookup returns CDR1 SEHNR and CDR2 FQNEAQ (reference sequence). Losses at the gene ends were 5 bases for V and 4 bases for J; bases not matched to a gene: 11. DNA for the CDR3: TGTGCCAGCAGCACATCCAAGGGGACAGGGACCACCGGGGAGCTGTTTTTT. Its translation: CASSTSKGTGTTGELFF.

V and J are TRBV6-5 and TRBJ2-7; TRBD2 matches at 12 bases. The CDR3 is 13 residues long. From germline, CDR1 is MNHEY and CDR2 SVGAGI. Unmatched junction bases numbered 2, after V lost 4 bases and J lost 7 bases. CDR3 residues: CASSFGTSGEQYF. CDR3 nucleotide sequence: TGTGCCAGCAGTTTCGGGACTAGCGGGGAGCAGTACTTC.

This clonotype showed up many times. This chain uses TRBV2 with TRBJ2-7; D may correspond to TRBD1 or TRBD2 (5 bases each). V was trimmed by 8 bases and J by 4 bases, leaving 18 bases between them. This CDR3 region has 14 residues. CDR1 and CDR2 (germline): SNHLY, FYNNEI. The CDR3 DNA is TGTGCCAGCCAACAGGACGGGGAAGTATACGAGCAGTACTTC. Translating gives CASQQDGEVYEQYF.